A single sample is the source of the 8 T cell receptor beta chains below, sequenced in a study of cytomegalovirus exposure and HLA in healthy donors. Vbeta (60) and Jbeta (13) primers were used in the PCR. Profiled with immunoSEQ multiplex PCR; TCRdb holds only in-frame clones, not every one. The data hold 100,000 to 150,000 clones, with roughly 70% observed a single time. The sample taken for sequencing was PBMCs. The receptor set was obtained from a man between 40 and 49 years old in good health and CMV-seropositive.

This clone was detected only a few times. V and J are TRBV6-1 and TRBJ1-2; 11 positions agree with TRBD1. J gave up 11 bases and V 3 bases, and 11 bases lay outside the gene matches. Germline assignment: CDR1 MNHNS and CDR2 SASEGT. The CDR3 has 15 amino acids. DNA for the CDR3: TGTGCCAGCAGTGATTCATGGACAGGGGGCCGACAATACACCTTC. This gives the protein CASSDSWTGGRQYTF.

The chain uses TRBV7-6 and TRBJ2-7; D gene uncertain. The ends were cut back, 3 bases at V and 7 bases at J, with 10 bases in the middle. The CDR3 sequence is 12 residues long. CDR1 and CDR2 (germline): SGHVS, FNYEAQ. CDR3 sequence (DNA): TGTGCCAGCAGCTTCCCCGCCGGGGAGCAGTACTTC. Translated: CASSFPAGEQYF.

The V gene is TRBV19, the J gene TRBJ1-2; the D gene is possibly TRBD1 (5 bases). From germline, CDR1 is LNHDA and CDR2 SQIVND (reference sequence). The CDR3 runs to 13 residues. V was shortened by 8 bases and J by 3 bases, with 13 bases between the two germline ends. In DNA form, the CDR3 reads TGTGCCAGTTCGGAGGGACTTTACTATGGCTACACCTTC. This codes for CASSEGLYYGYTF. Complete variable domain (other parts from reference TRBV19 and TRBJ1-2): DGGITQSPKYLFRKEGQNVTLSCEQNLNHDAMYWYRQDPGQGLRLIYYSQIVNDFQKGDIAEGYSVSREKKESFPLTVTSAQKNPTAFYLCASSEGLYYGYTFGSGTRLTVV.

This chain links TRBV4-2 with TRBJ2-1; D is uncertain. The germline gives CDR1 LGHNA, CDR2 YNFKEQ. The CDR3 spans 13 residues. V gave up 0 bases and J gave up 5 bases, with 5 bases separating them. CDR3 DNA: TGTGCCAGCAGCCAAGAGGCCGACAATGAGCAGTTCTTC. Protein product: CASSQEADNEQFF.

Comments on this clone: Mismatch with germline at one junction end may stem from a read error. The J gene is TRBJ1-2, the V gene TRBV28; no clear D gene. CDR3 length equals 11 residues. Germline CDR1 and CDR2: MDHEN and SYDVKM. The CDR3 region has the DNA TGTGCCAGCAGTGCCACGGGGTCCTTCGCCTTC. Protein: CASSATGSFAF.

Written as DNA, the CDR3 is TGTGCCAGCAGTTTTGGCGGCTACGAGCAGTACTTC. This codes for CASSFGGYEQYF. This chain links TRBV6-5 with TRBJ2-7; no reliable D call. The V end was cut by 4 bases, the J end by 3 bases, with 7 bases between. This CDR3 comprises 12 residues. The germline gives CDR1 MNHEY, CDR2 SVGAGI.

This clone was observed a single time. The chain joins TRBV11-2 to TRBJ2-7; 7 bases align to TRBD1. The CDR3 covers 13 residues. CDR1 and CDR2 (germline): SGHAT, FQNNGV. Trimming removed 5 bases from V and 2 bases from J; junction bases left unmatched: 3. CDR3 nucleotide sequence: TGTGCCAGCAGCACCGGGACAGCCTACGAGCAGTACTTC. It translates to CASSTGTAYEQYF.

The rearrangement links TRBV5-6 to TRBJ1-2; TRBD1 aligns across 7 bases. Germline V gene data show CDR1 as SGHDT and CDR2 as YYEEEE. This CDR3 has 17 residues. V trimming: 2 bases; J trimming: 8 bases; junction bases outside the gene matches: 18. Written as DNA, the CDR3 is TGTGCCAGCAGCTTTTTGGGACCCGGGACAGCTATTCGCGGCTACACCTTC. Amino acids: CASSFLGPGTAIRGYTF.